This T cell receptor beta chain was retrieved from a study of blood T cell repertoires in COVID-19. As for the study in general: Acute-phase and convalescent COVID-19 samples originated in the United States, Italy and Spain. T cells, B-cell-depleted T cells, or PBMCs supplied cDNA or gDNA.

V gave up 4 bases and J gave up 3 bases, with 12 bases separating them. Germline V gene lookup returns CDR1 ENHRY and CDR2 SYGVKD. The CDR3 has 14 residues. The authors' processing: Using reference gene primer amplification, nucleated cell counts were estimated. This table comes from immunoSEQ multiplex PCR, and its TCRdb copy is limited to in-frame clones, with some not included. D and trimming were read from the DNA, whereas the V and J calls and clone size are those reported in that table. This sample has approximately 220,000 clones; 70% to 90% occur once, and the top ten carry 3.5% to 4.5%. Sequencing used peripheral blood. The clonotype was recovered from a man aged 50 to 59 with acute or convalescent COVID-19. This rearrangement joins TRBV10-3 to TRBJ1-1, with a tentative D call TRBD1 (5 bases). CDR3 nucleotides: TGTGCCATCAGTGCGCGGGGGTCAGACACTGAAGCTTTCTTT. Its protein product is CAISARGSDTEAFF.